This TCR beta chain was recorded in a study of beta chain features in type 1 diabetes (dated by TCRdb to the late 2010s). The study in broad terms: Mean age, gender distribution, total cell number and subset yield were not different between patients and healthy donors. A total of roughly 100 million sorted cells were examined across all samples, and RNA yield correlated strongly with the number of cells per subset. The study compared TCRB repertoires of sorted circulating CD4+ T cell subsets between recently diagnosed type 1 diabetes patients and matched healthy donors. Naive and central memory subsets were obtained from all 28 donors, but regulatory and stem cell-like memory subsets were isolated from only 8 patients and roughly 8 healthy donors. What the research found in general, with its limitations: Because cDNA was sequenced instead of genomic DNA, highly expressing activated cells could be over-represented, though the groups showed no difference in activation or CD3 levels. Patients with type 1 diabetes made fewer insertions and deleted more nucleotides at VDJ recombination sites, implying thymic rearrangement abnormalities. PCR may preferentially amplify shorter templates, but because patient and control samples were amplified and corrected together, any resulting skew would affect both groups equally. The naive, central memory and regulatory TCRB repertoires appeared to resemble one another more closely among patients than among healthy donors. Type 1 diabetes patients showed a moderate but significant shortening of TCRB CDR3 length in all four CD4+ subsets. Only small numbers of individuals were included in the HLA sub-analyses, which left unresolved whether HLA type had any influence on TCRB rearrangement.

The High Capacity cDNA Reverse Transcription Kit was used to reverse transcribe all of the isolated RNA, meaning that expressed TCRB transcripts were what got sequenced. Deep immunoSEQ sequencing was performed on naive, central memory and regulatory T cell samples, with an average of roughly 3.3 million total reads per sample. Sorted cells were lysed in RLT buffer and RNA was extracted with DNase-treated RNeasy Micro or Mini kits, depending on cell number. To prevent cross-contamination, every cell subset was processed on its own, while patient and healthy donor samples were processed together. The immunoSEQ multiplex PCR was used to amplify TCRB sequences from cDNA, generating 87-bp fragments that spanned the CDR3 region. Sequencing of the amplicons was done on the Illumina HiSeq platform. Regarding the original processing steps: Synthetic template baselines were used to correct PCR bias computationally, reads within Hamming distance 2 were collapsed, and singletons that could not be merged were discarded. By aligning reads against IMGT, V, D and J genes, CDR3 length, and insertions or deletions at six rearrangement sites were assigned. Within each subset, clonotype counts were normalized to the number of sorted cells before true diversity and Gini coefficients were calculated with the tcR R package. Repertoire sharing was quantified using the overlap coefficient calculated on TCRB nucleotide sequences. As a proxy for the pre-selection repertoire, out-of-frame TCRB sequences from naive cells were analyzed. Drawn from immuneACCESS, this table holds only the in-frame rearrangements with V and J called that TCRdb kept. Clones are partly lost; checked studies trace under half to an unresolved V gene and leave the rest unexplained. V and J calls and clone size are copied from that table; D and trimming were computed from the DNA. The sample table shows some 660,000 clones, and over 11% are seen once. 0.035% to 0.045% of the sample goes to the ten largest clones.

This clone was found a few times. Its antigen remains unidentified. Base quality data are lacking; no much larger clone is found one base away. From the cysteine up to the phenylalanine, the CDR3 has a length of 15 residues. The retained sequence is limited to the CDR3, 45 bases, with the frame set at the first base. Based on the germline V gene (reference sequence), the CDR1 and CDR2 sequences are GTSNPN and SVGIG. V is reduced by 1 base and J by 7 bases, leaving a spacing of 17 bases between them. A single peripheral blood draw of approximately 100 mL on average was collected from each donor into heparinised tubes. Using a panel that included CD45RO, CCR7, CD25, CD127, CD95 and CD27, naive, central memory, regulatory and stem cell-like memory CD4+ T cells were sorted on a BD FACSAria II. All sorted populations exceeded 95% purity. PBMCs were isolated right away by Lymphoprep density gradient centrifugation and were stained directly, without culture. To minimize batch effects, samples were stained and sorted in pairs, one healthy donor with one patient per experiment.

This clonotype was obtained from a man aged 18 to 30 with type 1 diabetes. The rearranged chain carries TRBV30 and TRBJ1-3; tentative D gene TRBD1, with 5 bases matching. The sequencing sample was made of naive CD4+ T cells from blood. The cell subset or site label on this specimen signifies: true naive CD4+ T cells. The DNA sequence follows: TGTGCCTGGAGTGCCCTCGGCAGGGATGTGAACACCATATATTTT. Its protein is CAWSALGRDVNTIYF.